This TCR beta chain was observed in a study of blood T cell repertoires in COVID-19 (dated by TCRdb to 2020 to 2021). Regarding the research as a whole: The collaborator samples originated in the United States, Italy and Spain and spanned the acute and convalescent phases of COVID-19. Sample metadata almost always included a de-identified subject ID, COVID-19 status, age in years and sex. The repertoires were made available in a free public database intended to serve as a resource for research on the immune response to SARS-CoV-2. The prospective study material was composed of cDNA or gDNA derived from T cells, B-cell-depleted T cells, or PBMCs. Where HLA class I and class II types were available, the types were taken from metadata supplied by the sample provider, not from assay-based typing. Deeply sampled blood TCRbeta repertoires from subjects exposed to, actively infected with, or recovered from COVID-19 were included in the dataset. The samples were drawn from the first 160 participants of the ongoing ImmuneRACE study and from 1,254 subjects provided by 6 global collaborators.

For CDR1 and CDR2, the germline V gene lists MGHRA and YSYEKL. The CDR3 numbers 15 residues from cysteine through phenylalanine. Only the CDR3 DNA stays, 45 bases, in frame from base 1. Here V drops 1 base and J drops 8 bases, and the junction holds 6 bases not matched to any gene. Broader findings and caveats from the paper: How much clinical and demographic metadata was included differed by source and by participant, and the metadata was provided uncurated.

This clone was counted once. Its antigen is currently not known. No base quality information exists; no much larger clone differs at one position. Participants in the prospective study were enrolled through a virtual design, were aged about 18 to 90 years, and lived in fewer than 30 United States geographic areas. Cohort assignment in the prospective study relied on participant-reported clinical history from a screening survey and a study questionnaire. For ImmuneRACE Cohort 3, a participant was defined as recovered based on two consecutive negative NP/OP PCR tests, clearance by a healthcare professional, or resolution of symptoms. In the prospective study, whole blood, serum and a nasopharyngeal or oropharyngeal swab were collected from each participant by mobile phlebotomists. Participants in the prospective study had the option to provide additional blood draws and questionnaires over a roughly 2-month period. Before DNA extraction, blood samples from the prospective study were shipped at room temperature or frozen.

The immunoSEQ Assay, a bias-controlled multiplex PCR, was used to amplify TCRbeta CDR3 regions from genomic DNA. Per the source publication's procedure: The number of nucleated cells in each sample was estimated by amplification of reference gene primers within the assay. Sequence reads were collapsed and filtered to measure the absolute abundance of every unique TCRbeta CDR3 rearrangement. For each sample, productive Simpson clonality was calculated by taking the square root of Simpson's diversity index across productive rearrangements. The table comes from immuneACCESS by way of TCRdb, which keeps in-frame sequences with V and J called. Part of the clones is missing from these tables; in studies checked, under half for an unresolved V gene and the rest for unknown reasons. The DNA was the basis for D and trimming; V, J and clone size are from that table. The sample table records some 300,000 clones; 89% of these occur just once. The ten biggest clones cover 1.5% to 2% of the sample.

Sequencing used PBMCs or T cells enriched from blood (not recorded which). The chain is encoded by TRBV4-1 joined to TRBJ2-1, and 9 junction bases match TRBD2. This clonotype originated in a woman aged 40 to 50 who had recovered from COVID-19. DNA sequence: TGCGCCAGCAGCCAAGTTTTAGCGGGGGTGGATGAGCAGTTCTTC. This yields the protein CASSQVLAGVDEQFF.